A selection of T cell receptor beta chains follows, all from one sample in a study of Graves' ophthalmopathy and Graves' hyperthyroidism. Using its own MiXCR run on the multiplex PCR reads, TCRdb lists one record per CDR3 protein. The sample records 900,000 to 1,200,000 distinct CDR3 sequences, roughly 35% being singletons. Material for sequencing was peripheral blood or thyroid tissue (not recorded which). Receptors originate from an adult man with Graves' hyperthyroidism. Each CDR3 is given with its conserved first and last residue. The D gene is left open where the match is weak. Size tells how often a clone was seen (once, few, many) or the class of an expanded clone, and some rows leave it out.

v_gene	abundance	d_gene	j_gene	CDR3aa
TRBV7-2	many	TRBD1	TRBJ2-5	CASSWDRRNQETQYF
TRBV29-1	NA	NA	TRBJ1-1	CSSEVGADTEAFF
TRBV2	few	NA	TRBJ1-1	CASSELVSEAFF
TRBV10-3	NA	NA	TRBJ2-7	CAISDEDIDEQYF
TRBV2	many	NA	TRBJ2-2	CASRTISGELFF
TRBV7-4	NA	TRBD1	TRBJ2-7	CASSNFGQDNYEQYF
TRBV7-2	few	NA	TRBJ2-3	CASSLGARRSTDTQYF
TRBV7-3	NA	NA	TRBJ2-7	CASSLIAGTGTDTQYF
TRBV7-3	NA	NA	TRBJ1-2	CASSLGGARGGYTF
TRBV28	NA	NA	TRBJ2-7	CASSGPGTLSYEQYF
TRBV29-1	NA	NA	TRBJ2-5	CSPRRASETQYF
TRBV12-3/TRBV12-4	NA	TRBD1	TRBJ2-5	CASSLGTGGVETQYF
TRBV19	NA	TRBD1	TRBJ1-5	CASSTGGRGQPQHF
TRBV7-9	few	NA	TRBJ2-7	CASSESHYEQYF
TRBV4-3	many	NA	TRBJ1-1	CASSPGTWDTEAFF
TRBV29-1	NA	NA	TRBJ1-2	CSVERGGGAVYGYTF
TRBV7-9	many	NA	TRBJ1-3	CASIDGGAGNTIYF
TRBV10-3	NA	NA	TRBJ1-5	CAISESPSGRETQHF
TRBV4-1	many	NA	TRBJ2-5	CASSQGSQETQYF
TRBV24-1	NA	NA	TRBJ1-5	CASSSDTHQPQHF
TRBV20-1	many	NA	TRBJ1-1	CSARRSSTEAFF
TRBV4-2	NA	NA	TRBJ2-7	CASSQDRGGISYEQYF
TRBV2	NA	NA	TRBJ2-7	CASSAPLTLATYEQYF
TRBV5-8	NA	TRBD1	TRBJ2-6	CASSSNPGGAGANVLTF
TRBV30	NA	NA	TRBJ1-5	CAWNRGAVDQPQHF
TRBV5-1	NA	NA	TRBJ1-2	CASSLGSGAASAF
TRBV29-1	NA	TRBD1	TRBJ1-2	CSSEGQARGYTF
TRBV10-2	many	NA	TRBJ2-2	CASSRVTGELFF
TRBV5-1	NA	TRBD2	TRBJ2-2	CASSLGLAGVVLNTGELFF
TRBV5-1	NA	NA	TRBJ2-6	CASSQAGSSGANVLTF
TRBV7-6	NA	NA	TRBJ1-5	CASSPQQPQHF
TRBV6-4	NA	NA	TRBJ2-2	CASSEQGQAGELFF
TRBV7-9	NA	NA	TRBJ1-4	CASSPETGGEKLFF
TRBV12-3/TRBV12-4	many	NA	TRBJ1-4	CASSSRPEKLFF
TRBV6-9	few	TRBD2	TRBJ2-5	CASSFFGGGTQYF
TRBV25-1	NA	NA	TRBJ1-2	CASGKGFDYGYTF
TRBV20-1	NA	NA	TRBJ1-4	CSATYLDNEKLFF
TRBV19	few	NA	TRBJ2-2	CASSIPRTDGELFF
TRBV7-9	once	NA	NA	CASSLAAGHRLQETQYF
TRBV7-9	many	NA	TRBJ1-4	CASSGPNEKLFF
TRBV28	NA	NA	TRBJ2-6	CASSLVLANSGANVLTF